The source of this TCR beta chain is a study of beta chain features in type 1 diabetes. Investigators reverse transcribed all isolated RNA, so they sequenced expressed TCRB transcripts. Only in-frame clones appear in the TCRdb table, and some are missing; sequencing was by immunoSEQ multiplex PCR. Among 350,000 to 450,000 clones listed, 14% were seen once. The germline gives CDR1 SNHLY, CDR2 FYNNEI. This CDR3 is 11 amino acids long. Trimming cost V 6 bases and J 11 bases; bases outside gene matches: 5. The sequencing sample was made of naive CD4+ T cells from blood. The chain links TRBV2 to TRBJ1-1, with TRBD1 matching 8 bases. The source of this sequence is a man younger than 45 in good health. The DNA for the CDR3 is TGTGCCAGCAGCGGGACAGGCGAGGCTTTCTTT. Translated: CASSGTGEAFF.